These 22 T cell receptor beta chains were sequenced from one sample in a study of cytomegalovirus exposure and HLA in healthy donors (dated by TCRdb to about 2017). The library was produced with the immunoSEQ multiplex PCR assay. For the multiplex PCR, a mixture combining 60 forward primers for TCR Vbeta segments and 13 reverse primers for TCR Jbeta segments was used. Here the immuneACCESS table is served through TCRdb, limited to in-frame sequences with V and J called. Missing clones are a known gap in these copies; in checked studies unresolved V genes cover under half, and the rest lacks a known reason. For this sample there are approximately 130,000 clones; about 80% appear just once. The ten largest clones capture 2.5% to 3.5% of the sample. The source material was PBMCs. The receptors come from a boy aged 2-9 years in good health and CMV-seronegative.

This rearrangement joins TRBV2 to TRBJ2-1; possibly TRBD2 for D (7 bases). The CDR3 length is 16 residues. Per germline, CDR1 SNHLY and CDR2 FYNNEI. V gave up 0 bases and J gave up 6 bases, with 15 bases separating them. The CDR3 DNA is TGTGCCAGCAGTGAAGCTTGGGGGGGGGCCGCCAATGAGCAGTTCTTC. Translation: CASSEAWGGAANEQFF. The full variable domain, in which reference TRBV2 and TRBJ2-1 provide the parts outside the CDR3, is EPEVTQTPSHQVTQMGQEVILRCVPISNHLYFYWYRQILGQKVEFLVSFYNNEISEKSEIFDDQFSVERPDGSNFTLKIRSTKLEDSAMYFCASSEAWGGAANEQFFGPGTRLTVL.

This clone was seen a single time. The V gene is TRBV7-6, the J gene TRBJ2-1, with no clear D. Germline-derived CDR1 and CDR2 are SGHVS and FNYEAQ. Trimming took off 3 bases at V and 10 bases at J, with 10 bases between the two ends. The CDR3 runs to 12 residues. The CDR3 region is CASSFTKKEQFF. CDR3 DNA sequence: TGTGCCAGCAGCTTTACTAAGAAGGAGCAGTTCTTC. The variable domain in full, with the rest retrieved from reference TRBV7-6 and TRBJ2-1, is GAGVSQSPRYKVTKRGQDVALRCDPISGHVSLYWYRQALGQGPEFLTYFNYEAQQDKSGLPNDRFSAERPEGSISTLTIQRTEQRDSAMYRCASSFTKKEQFFGPGTRLTVL.

The V call is TRBV10-3, the J call TRBJ1-6; D is ambiguous. CDR3 size: 13 residues. Germline CDR1 and CDR2: ENHRY and SYGVKD. Trimming left V 5 bases short and J 6 bases short, with 8 bases between. CDR3: CAISYSGNSPLHF. CDR3 bases: TGTGCCATCAGTTACAGTGGTAATTCACCCCTCCACTTT.

The chain carries TRBV7-9 and TRBJ1-1; D unresolved. There are 17 residues in the CDR3. The V gene's germline CDR1 is SEHNR and CDR2 FQNEAQ (reference sequence). Trimming left V 3 bases short and J 4 bases short, with 21 bases between. The CDR3: CASSLSSRVVSGTEAFF. CDR3 nucleotides: TGTGCCAGCAGCTTGAGTAGTCGGGTAGTATCGGGCACTGAAGCTTTCTTT.

The V call is TRBV5-1, the J call TRBJ1-1; TRBD1 agrees at 8 bases. Germline values: CDR1 SGHRS, CDR2 YFSETQ. Trimming cost V 4 bases and J 0 bases; bases outside gene matches: 5. The CDR3 runs to 15 residues. CDR3 sequence reads: CASSPRQGMNTEAFF. The CDR3 DNA reads as TGCGCCAGCAGCCCAAGACAGGGGATGAACACTGAAGCTTTCTTT.

The gene calls are TRBV2 and TRBJ2-5; 7 bases line up with TRBD1. The ends lost 4 bases at V and 2 bases at J; junction bases unmatched: 4. This CDR3 has 14 residues. Germline CDR1 SNHLY, CDR2 FYNNEI. In DNA form, the CDR3 reads TGTGCCAGCAGTGCGGGGACAGTACAAGAGACCCAGTACTTC. Its protein is CASSAGTVQETQYF.

The chain joins TRBV5-6 to TRBJ2-3; 7 bases match TRBD2. Germline values: CDR1 SGHDT, CDR2 YYEEEE. This CDR3 region has 15 residues. V lost 0 bases to trimming and J lost 2 bases; unmatched junction nucleotides: 3. Here the CDR3 DNA reads TGTGCCAGCAGCTTGGAGCTAGCGGCCACAGATACGCAGTATTTT. It translates to CASSLELAATDTQYF.

The rearrangement joins TRBV7-8 to TRBJ2-3, with 7 bases that match TRBD2. Germline CDR1 and CDR2: SGHVS and FQNEAQ. The CDR3 has 13 residues. The junction had 6 bases not matched to a gene; V was cut back by 6 bases and J by 6 bases. CDR3 in DNA: TGTGCCAGCAGAAAGCGGGATATGGATACGCAGTATTTT. Amino acids: CASRKRDMDTQYF.

J is TRBJ2-1 and V is TRBV4-3; tentative D call: TRBD1 (5 bases). V lost 1 base to trimming and J lost 0 bases, with 7 bases between them. Germline lookup yields CDR1 LGHNA and CDR2 YSLEER. CDR3 length: 15 residues. The CDR3 sequence is CASSQADSSYNEQFF. The CDR3 DNA follows: TGCGCCAGCAGCCAAGCTGACAGCTCCTACAATGAGCAGTTCTTC.

V gene TRBV5-1 combines with J gene TRBJ1-3; possible D gene TRBD1, 5 bases. Germline assignment: CDR1 SGHRS and CDR2 YFSETQ. V lost 3 bases, J lost 1 base, and 11 bases lay in between. The CDR3 is 15 residues long. The CDR3 DNA is TGCGCCAGCAGCTGGGGGGATAGATCTGGAAACACCATATATTTT. Residues: CASSWGDRSGNTIYF.

This chain joins TRBV10-3 and TRBJ1-2; D remains unclear. CDR1 is ENHRY, CDR2 SYGVKD, per germline. The CDR3 totals 11 residues. V lost 9 bases to trimming and J lost 0 bases, with 5 bases between them. The CDR3 is CAITTNYGYTF. The CDR3 bases are TGTGCCATTACTACTAACTATGGCTACACCTTC.

The chain combines TRBV5-6 with TRBJ1-2, with 8 bases fitting TRBD1. Germline CDR1 SGHDT, CDR2 YYEEEE. The V and J ends lost 0 bases and 6 bases, in that order; junction bases with no gene match: 1. This CDR3 region has 13 residues. The CDR3 DNA follows: TGTGCCAGCAGCTTGGCAGGGGGCGATGGCTACACCTTC. Translating it yields CASSLAGGDGYTF.

The rearrangement uses TRBV7-9 and TRBJ2-3; D is unresolved. Germline V CDR1 and CDR2: SEHNR, FQNEAQ (reference sequence). The CDR3 consists of 14 residues. The V end lost 5 bases, the J end lost 5 bases, and 14 bases lay between the germline ends. The chain's CDR3 is CASSLEMNGDTQYF. The CDR3 nucleotides are TGTGCCAGCAGCCTAGAGATGAACGGAGATACGCAGTATTTT.

The chain has TRBV15 and TRBJ2-3; possibly TRBD2 for D (6 bases). The CDR3 consists of 15 residues. V was clipped by 4 bases and J by 2 bases, with 13 bases between them. CDR1 and CDR2 from the germline V gene are LNHNV and YYDKDF (reference sequence). The CDR3 protein is CATSTLGGSTDTQYF. The CDR3, as DNA: TGTGCCACCAGCACTCTGGGAGGATCCACAGATACGCAGTATTTT.

The CDR3 loop reads CASCTGETDTQYF. The CDR3 coding sequence is TGTGCCAGTTGCACAGGGGAGACAGATACGCAGTATTTT. This rearrangement joins TRBV6-5 to TRBJ2-3; TRBD1 matches at 7 bases. Unmatched junction bases numbered 6, after V lost 9 bases and J lost 3 bases. Germline-derived CDR1 and CDR2 are MNHEY and SVGAGI. This CDR3 is built from 13 residues.

V usage is TRBV21-1 and J usage is TRBJ2-5; no check of the table's D call, TRBD2, against the DNA was made. TRBV21-1 counts as a pseudogene. The CDR3 totals 16 residues. CDR3 residues: CASSKASGPGGETQYF. In nucleotides, the CDR3 is TGTGCCAGCAGCAAAGCGTCCGGCCCGGGGGGAGAGACCCAGTACTTC.

As to this clone: The junction and the germline gene differ at one end; a read error may be behind it. The V gene is TRBV5-1, the J gene TRBJ1-1; TRBD1 might be the D (5 bases). This CDR3 is built from 16 residues. CDR1 is SGHRS and CDR2 is YFSETQ in the germline V gene. CDR3 region: CASTLEQGSMNTEAFF. For the CDR3, the DNA is TGCGCCAGCACCTTGGAGCAGGGATCAATGAACACTGAAGCTTTCTTT.

The chain joins TRBV6-6 to TRBJ1-1; D not resolved. The CDR3 consists of 14 residues. The germline V and J ends were trimmed by 0 bases and 0 bases, with 5 bases remaining between them. CDR1 and CDR2 (germline): MNHNY, SVGAGI (reference sequence). This chain's CDR3 is CASSYSAVNTEAFF. The CDR3 DNA is TGTGCCAGCAGTTACTCCGCAGTGAACACTGAAGCTTTCTTT.

The chain links TRBV19 to TRBJ2-3; D is ambiguous. Germline assignment: CDR1 LNHDA and CDR2 SQIVND (reference sequence). Trimming pared 3 bases from V and 4 bases from J, leaving 8 bases between. The CDR3 runs 13 residues. DNA of the CDR3: TGTGCCAGTAGTATGAGAGTGGCAGATACGCAGTATTTT. Translation: CASSMRVADTQYF.

The rearrangement joins TRBV25-1 to TRBJ2-2, with a weak D call TRBD1 (6 bases). Trimming took 8 bases from V and 2 from J, leaving 15 bases between them. Germline loops: CDR1 MGHDK, CDR2 SYGVNS. The CDR3 totals 15 residues. CDR3 sequence: CASCSTGVNTGELFF. The CDR3 bases are TGTGCCAGCTGCTCGACAGGCGTAAACACCGGGGAGCTGTTTTTT.

V usage is TRBV11-2 and J usage is TRBJ2-7; 9 bases fit TRBD1. The CDR3 covers 16 residues. CDR1 is SGHAT, CDR2 FQNNGV, per germline. After removal of 6 bases from V and 4 bases from J, the junction contained 13 bases not matched to a gene. CDR3 in DNA: TGTGCCAGCAGTAACAATAGGGACAGGGCGTGGTACGAGCAGTACTTC. Residues: CASSNNRDRAWYEQYF. The full variable domain, rest sourced from reference TRBV11-2 and TRBJ2-7, is EAGVAQSPRYKIIEKRQSVAFWCNPISGHATLYWYQQILGQGPKLLIQFQNNGVVDDSQLPKDRFSAERLKGVDSTLKIQPAKLEDSAVYLCASSNNRDRAWYEQYFGPGTRLTVT.

This clone occurred once. J is TRBJ1-1 and V is TRBV6-4, with D possibly matching TRBD1 (6 bases). CDR3 size: 15 residues. The V gene's germline CDR1 is MRHNA and CDR2 SNTAGT. V dropped 11 bases and J dropped 2 bases, with 21 bases sitting between them. This CDR3 reads CAGLHSGDPNTEAFF. In DNA, the CDR3 is TGTGCCGGCCTCCACTCAGGGGACCCAAACACTGAAGCTTTCTTT.